The 25 T cell receptor beta chains reported below all come from one sample, sequenced in a study of T cell responses to AZD1222 COVID-19 vaccine. Method: immunoSEQ multiplex PCR; TCRdb's copy keeps in-frame clones and lacks some. Here the sample spans 200,000 or so clones, more than 75% being singletons. The starting material was peripheral blood, obtained on day 0 of AZD1222 vaccination. Receptors were obtained from an adult in good health.

The chain links TRBV19 to TRBJ1-4, with D unclear. V gave up 5 bases and J gave up 2 bases, with 9 bases separating them. This CDR3 has 14 amino acids. Per the germline V gene, CDR1 is LNHDA and CDR2 is SQIVND (reference sequence). The CDR3 coding sequence is TGTGCCAGTAGTGTCCAGTCCACTAATGAAAAACTGTTTTTT. Protein: CASSVQSTNEKLFF.

The chain combines TRBV12-3 or TRBV12-4 with TRBJ2-7; weak D call: TRBD2 (5 bases). This CDR3 is built from 13 residues. V lost 7 bases and J lost 0, with 10 bases in between. In DNA, the CDR3 is TGTGCCAGCATCCCGGAGGACTCCTACGAGCAGTACTTC. Translating gives CASIPEDSYEQYF.

V and J are TRBV24-1 and TRBJ1-5; 8 bases line up with TRBD1. V lost 12 bases, J lost 0 bases, and 18 bases stayed unmatched. Germline loops: CDR1 KGHDR, CDR2 SFDVKD. CDR3 size: 18 residues. CDR3 bases: TGTGCCTTATATTGGGACAGGCGGACCGACAATAGCAATCAGCCCCAGCATTTT. The encoded protein is CALYWDRRTDNSNQPQHF.

The chain employs TRBV5-8 and TRBJ1-5, with D tentatively TRBD1 (5 bases). V lost 2 bases and J 1 base, leaving 13 bases between the germline ends. The CDR3 totals 16 residues. In germline, CDR1 is SGHTS, CDR2 YDEGEE. The CDR3 DNA follows: TGTGCCAGCAGCTTCCGGGGGAGTGGGAGCAATCAGCCCCAGCATTTT. Translation gives CASSFRGSGSNQPQHF.

The rearrangement links TRBV7-9 to TRBJ2-7; tentative D call: TRBD1 (5 bases). The V gene's germline CDR1 is SEHNR and CDR2 FQNEAQ (reference sequence). This CDR3 contains 15 residues. Trimming removed 0 bases from V and 4 bases from J, with 13 bases in between. The CDR3 is CASSLAQGGTYEQYF. The CDR3 DNA is TGTGCCAGCAGCTTAGCCCAGGGTGGAACGTACGAGCAGTACTTC.

About this clone: Relative to the germline gene, one junction end is altered; a read error may explain this. This sequence joins TRBV6-5 and TRBJ1-2, with D possibly TRBD1 on 6 matching bases. CDR3 length: 10 residues. Germline V gene sequence: CDR1 MNHEY, CDR2 SVGAGI. The CDR3 DNA reads as TGTGCCAGCCGCGGGACAACTTTCTCCTTC. Its protein product is CASRGTTFSF.

V gene TRBV3-1 (or the pseudogene TRBV3-2) combines with J gene TRBJ2-7, with D possibly TRBD1 on 5 matching bases. V was pared by 0 bases and J by 7 bases, with 10 bases between. Germline assignment: CDR1 LGHDT and CDR2 YNNKEL (reference sequence). The CDR3 extends over 13 amino acids. This CDR3 is CASSQDLGQEQYF. CDR3 DNA sequence: TGTGCCAGCAGCCAAGATCTCGGACAAGAGCAGTACTTC.

This sequence joins TRBV7-2 and TRBJ2-5, with a weak D call TRBD1 (6 bases). CDR3 length equals 16 residues. The V end was cut by 5 bases, the J end by 4 bases, with 20 bases between. Per germline, CDR1 SGHTA and CDR2 FQGNSA. CDR3 protein: CASSRASQGASETQYF. CDR3 in DNA: TGTGCCAGCAGCCGGGCTTCACAGGGAGCATCAGAGACCCAGTACTTC.

The rearrangement links TRBV7-3 to TRBJ2-2; D possibly corresponds to TRBD1 (5 bases). The V end lost 5 bases, the J end lost 8 bases, and 12 bases lay between the germline ends. The length of the CDR3 is 13 residues. The germline gives CDR1 SGHTA, CDR2 FQGTGA. CDR3 coding DNA: TGTGCCAGCAGCCCCGGTAGGACAGGGGAGCTGTTTTTT. The encoded protein is CASSPGRTGELFF.

The V call is TRBV6-5, the J call TRBJ1-1; D not certain. The length of the CDR3 is 12 residues. CDR1 is MNHEY and CDR2 is SVGAGI in the germline V gene. Deletions cut 2 bases from V and 8 bases from J, with 9 bases between. CDR3 sequence: CASSYNTGEAFF. The CDR3 DNA reads as TGTGCCAGCAGTTACAATACGGGGGAAGCTTTCTTT.

This rearrangement joins TRBV29-1 to TRBJ2-7, with D maybe TRBD1 (5 bases). The germline V and J ends were trimmed by 1 base and 2 bases, with 18 bases remaining between them. CDR3 length equals 16 residues. Looked up from germline, CDR1 is SQVTM and CDR2 is ANQGSEA. The CDR3 region has the DNA TGCAGCGTTGAAGGAGCTCTGGCAGGGTCGACCTACGAGCAGTACTTC. This translates into CSVEGALAGSTYEQYF.

Only one count was recorded for this clone. The chain carries TRBV11-3 and TRBJ2-3; 9 positions agree with TRBD1. This CDR3 spans 16 amino acids. Trimming at V came to 1 base and at J to 4 bases, leaving 6 bases not matched to a gene. CDR1 and CDR2 from the germline V gene are SGHNT and YENEEA. DNA of the CDR3: TGTGCCAGCAGCTTAGCGTCCCGACAGGGGGCAGATACGCAGTATTTT. Translated, it gives CASSLASRQGADTQYF.

The rearrangement joins TRBV18 to TRBJ1-1, with TRBD1 matching over 7 bases. Germline V CDR1 and CDR2: KGHSH, LQKENI. CDR3 length equals 14 residues. V shed 4 bases and J 1 base; nucleotides not matched to a gene: 3. CDR3 sequence (DNA): TGTGCCAGCTCACAGAGGACAGGGAACACTGAAGCTTTCTTT. Protein sequence: CASSQRTGNTEAFF.

The chain uses TRBV29-1 and TRBJ2-5, with D possibly being TRBD1 or TRBD2 (5 bases each). Trimming pared 6 bases from V and 4 bases from J, leaving 12 bases between. Germline CDR1 and CDR2: SQVTM and ANQGSEA. This CDR3 has 12 residues. The CDR3 DNA is TGCAGCGTGTTTGGGGGTGGAGAGACCCAGTACTTC. It yields the protein CSVFGGGETQYF.

The V gene is TRBV2, the J gene TRBJ1-2, with D possibly TRBD1 on 6 matching bases. CDR1 SNHLY and CDR2 FYNNEI come from the germline V gene. This CDR3 has 14 residues. V gave up 5 bases and J gave up 0 bases, with 10 bases separating them. CDR3 residues: CASSTGPANYGYTF. CDR3 DNA sequence: TGTGCCAGCAGTACAGGGCCAGCTAACTATGGCTACACCTTC.

This clone was picked up one time. This chain links TRBV5-1 with TRBJ1-2, with a weak D call TRBD1 (5 bases). The germline gives CDR1 SGHRS, CDR2 YFSETQ. This CDR3 is 14 amino acids long. V lost 3 bases to trimming and J lost 1 base, with 10 bases between them. Written as DNA, the CDR3 is TGCGCCAGCAGCTGGGGAGGGGATAACTATGGCTACACCTTC. Amino acids: CASSWGGDNYGYTF.

CDR3 residues: CASSIGVSGELFF. As DNA, the CDR3 is TGTGCCAGTAGTATAGGGGTATCCGGGGAGCTGTTTTTT. The V and J genes are TRBV19 and TRBJ2-2; unclear D gene. The CDR3 sequence is 13 residues long. Germline V CDR1 and CDR2: LNHDA, SQIVND (reference sequence). V was cut by 1 base and J by 6 bases, with 6 bases left in between.

J is TRBJ1-2 and V is TRBV28; no clear D. Germline V gene sequence: CDR1 MDHEN, CDR2 SYDVKM. V lost 3 bases and J lost 7, with 18 bases in between. The CDR3 consists of 15 residues. CDR3 loop: CASSFGLDGGPGYTF. The CDR3 nucleotides read TGTGCCAGCAGTTTCGGGTTAGATGGAGGGCCTGGCTACACCTTC.

J is TRBJ1-2 and V is TRBV5-6, with D possibly being TRBD1 (5 bases). V shed 0 bases and J shed 4 bases, with 13 bases lying between them. CDR1 and CDR2 (germline): SGHDT, YYEEEE. This CDR3 region has 15 residues. The CDR3 bases are TGTGCCAGCAGCTTGGTTTCAGTGAGGGGCTATGGCTACACCTTC. It yields the protein CASSLVSVRGYGYTF.

The V and J genes are TRBV2 and TRBJ2-1; 9 positions match TRBD1. From germline, CDR1 is SNHLY and CDR2 FYNNEI. CDR3 length equals 15 residues. Unmatched junction bases numbered 13, after V lost 8 bases and J lost 8 bases. The CDR3 nucleotides read TGTGCCAGCTCCCGAGGGACAGGGTTCTTGGATGAGCAGTTCTTC. This encodes CASSRGTGFLDEQFF.

The chain combines TRBV28 with TRBJ1-1, with 9 bases fitting TRBD1. V was pared by 6 bases and J by 4 bases, with 6 bases of the junction left unmatched. Germline values: CDR1 MDHEN, CDR2 SYDVKM. This CDR3 spans 14 amino acids. CDR3 bases: TGTGCCAGCAGCCCCACAGGGGGCCTCACTGAAGCTTTCTTT. Translated: CASSPTGGLTEAFF. Filled out from reference TRBV28 and TRBJ1-1, the complete variable domain reads DVKVTQSSRYLVKRTGEKVFLECVQDMDHENMFWYRQDPGLGLRLIYFSYDVKMKEKGDIPEGYSVSREKKERFSLILESASTNQTSMYLCASSPTGGLTEAFFGQGTRLTVV.

The J gene is TRBJ2-4, the V gene TRBV12-3 or TRBV12-4; D may match TRBD1 or TRBD2 (5 bases each). The CDR3 covers 13 residues. Deletions cut 1 base from V and 6 bases from J, with 7 bases between. CDR3 sequence: CASSLGGPNIQYF. The CDR3 coding sequence is TGTGCCAGCAGTTTAGGGGGACCAAACATTCAGTACTTC.

The rearrangement links TRBV5-1 to TRBJ2-5; D ambiguous. The CDR3 totals 12 residues. V was cut by 0 bases and J by 2 bases, with 2 bases left in between. The germline V gene has CDR1 SGHRS and CDR2 YFSETQ. The CDR3 loop is CASSLGQETQYF. CDR3 coding DNA: TGCGCCAGCAGCTTGGGACAAGAGACCCAGTACTTC.

This sequence joins TRBV6-2 or TRBV6-3 and TRBJ2-7; either TRBD1 or TRBD2 may fit D (5 bases each). Germline V gene data show CDR1 as MNHEY and CDR2 as SVGEGT. V was clipped by 0 bases and J by 2 bases, with 11 bases between them. CDR3 length equals 15 residues. The CDR3 bases are TGTGCCAGCAGTTACTCGGGGACGTCGACCTACGAGCAGTACTTC. Its protein is CASSYSGTSTYEQYF.

This clone was found a few times. The chain employs TRBV7-6 and TRBJ2-7; D may be TRBD2 (5 bases). Germline V CDR1 and CDR2: SGHVS, FNYEAQ. The V end lost 0 bases, the J end lost 3 bases, and 6 bases lay between the germline ends. This CDR3 spans 13 amino acids. The CDR3 bases are TGTGCCAGCAGCTTAGCGGCGGGCTACGAGCAGTACTTC. It is translated as CASSLAAGYEQYF.